This TCR beta chain was retrieved from a study of CD8+CD57+ T cells in acquired aplastic anemia. Study details: Across the sorted CD4+ and CD8+ cells, DNA amounts averaged roughly 3.5 ug.

The sequenced patients had an expansion of CD8+CD57+ cells seen by flow cytometry. The cohort consisted entirely of patients having severe acquired aplastic anemia. Trimming took 5 bases from V and 3 from J, leaving 11 bases between them. The CDR3 is 13 amino acids. Germline V gene data show CDR1 as SGHVS and CDR2 as FQNEAQ. The TCR beta profiling, which covered VDJ combination and CDR3 sequence, was carried out using genomic DNA as the template. In TCRdb, the reads were re-called with MiXCR into one record per CDR3 protein. The sample lists under 350,000 distinct CDR3 sequences, roughly 53% occurring once. This clonotype has more than one count but fewer than ten. The antigen is unknown. Study-wide results and limits: Patients shared approximately 30 CD8+ CDR3 sequences with controls.

The chain employs TRBV7-8 and TRBJ2-7; D is undetermined. The receptor was isolated from a human donor with aplastic anemia. The sequenced material came from sorted CD4+, CD8+, or CD8+CD57+ T cells (not recorded which) from PBMCs. CDR3 amino acids: CASSENLGYEQYF. CDR3 coding DNA: TGTGCCAGCAGCGAGAACTTGGGCTACGAGCAGTACTTC. Combining the CDR3 with reference TRBV7-8 and TRBJ2-7 gives the whole variable domain GAGVSQSPRYKVAKRGQDVALRCDPISGHVSLFWYQQALGQGPEFLTYFQNEAQLDKSGLPSDRFFAERPEGSVSTLKIQRTQQEDSAVYLCASSENLGYEQYFGPGTRLTVT.